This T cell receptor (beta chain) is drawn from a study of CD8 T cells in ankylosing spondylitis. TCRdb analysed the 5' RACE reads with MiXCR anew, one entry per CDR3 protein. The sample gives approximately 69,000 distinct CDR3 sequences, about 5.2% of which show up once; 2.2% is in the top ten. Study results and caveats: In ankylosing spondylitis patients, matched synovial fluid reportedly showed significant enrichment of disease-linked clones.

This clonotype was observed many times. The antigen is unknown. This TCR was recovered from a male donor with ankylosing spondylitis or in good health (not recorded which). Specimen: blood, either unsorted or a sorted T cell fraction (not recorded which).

CDR3 sequence reads: CASSQKGLNTEAFF. Here the CDR3 DNA reads TGTGCCAGCAGCCAAAAGGGGTTGAACACTGAAGCTTTCTTT. The rearrangement uses TRBV3-1 and TRBJ1-1; tentative D call: TRBD1 (5 bases). V was trimmed by 2 bases and J by 0 bases, leaving 7 bases between them. The CDR3 spans 14 residues. Germline V gives CDR1 LGHDT, CDR2 YNNKEL (reference sequence).